The present T cell receptor beta chain was sequenced within a study of human T cells and chemical hapten exposure. Germline V gene data show CDR1 as MNHEY and CDR2 as SMNVEV (reference sequence). Trimming stripped 3 bases from V and 5 bases from J, with 10 bases between. This CDR3 is 13 amino acids long. This clonotype was seen only a few times. Sample time point: patch test 1, 2 weeks after DPC sensitization. As to treatment: therapeutic diphenylcyclopropenone sensitization with weekly scalp DPC. TCRdb reprocessed the RACE reads with MiXCR, giving one entry per CDR3 protein. The sample yields 350,000 or so distinct CDR3 sequences, under 9% seen once.

The chain uses TRBV27 and TRBJ1-1; the D is unclear. The source is a young woman with alopecia areata. Some clones in this sample may be carry-over from other donors' samples. The material sequenced was whole blood, taken in connection with sensitization to the hapten diphenylcyclopropenone (DPC). The CDR3 sequence is CASSLDERTEAFF. CDR3 nucleotide sequence: TGTGCCAGCAGTTTGGACGAGAGGACTGAAGCTTTCTTT.